This TCR beta chain came from a study of T cell responses to AZD1222 COVID-19 vaccine. Study-level background: Samples with a second dose at about 4 or about 12 weeks were pooled together. Points from the study as a whole: Compared with day 0, the breadth and depth of the Spike-specific TCR repertoire rose significantly after two doses of AZD1222. Only 5 or 6 individuals given AZD1222 were seropositive at baseline. Distributed over spike, vaccine-associated CD4 TCRs predominated at 160-218 and 743-854.

A remark on this clone: Its specificity is not known.

V shed 2 bases and J 4 bases; nucleotides not matched to a gene: 7. CDR1 is SGHDT, CDR2 YYEEEE, per germline. The length of the CDR3 is 15 residues. The repertoire was sequenced with immunoSEQ multiplex PCR; TCRdb's copy has only in-frame clones and lacks some. The sample carries 35,000 to 45,000 clones, roughly 75% recorded once. The sequences come from peripheral blood, collected on day 0 of AZD1222 vaccination. The chain recombines TRBV5-6 with TRBJ2-7, with TRBD1 identical over 9 bases. This clonotype was sampled from an adult in good health. The CDR3 DNA is TGTGCCAGCAGCTTCCCGGGACAGGGTCCTTACGAGCAGTACTTC. Its translation: CASSFPGQGPYEQYF.